This entry features one T cell receptor beta chain sequence. Its antigen remains unknown. The CDR3 extends over 16 amino acids. Germline trimming cut 2 bases from V and 4 bases from J; bases unmatched to any gene: 7. Germline V gene sequence: CDR1 LGHDT, CDR2 YNNKEL (reference sequence). This entry belongs to a study of blood T cells in healthy people across ages. Findings of the study overall: Roughly linearly, TCR beta diversity per million T cells fell as age increased.

Primers used in a second PCR of about 7 to 12 cycles were a sample-barcoded 5' primer and a J-beta primer mix. Every cDNA molecule carried a tag from a template-switch adaptor bearing 12 random nucleotides. One entry per CDR3 protein results from TCRdb running MiXCR on the 5' RACE reads. Of about 830,000 distinct CDR3 sequences in the sample, around two thirds were seen once. The specimen was blood. The chain couples TRBV3-1 to TRBJ2-7; TRBD1 aligns across 11 bases. The receptor's source is a man aged 25-45 years in good health. The CDR3 DNA reads TGTGCCAGCAGCCAACTACCCCGGGACAGGGGGTACGAGCAGTACTTC. It codes for CASSQLPRDRGYEQYF.